These T cell receptor beta chains were read from a single sample in a study of T cells in Graves' hyperthyroidism and ophthalmopathy. TCRdb reanalysed the multiplex PCR reads using MiXCR and keeps one entry per CDR3 protein. The table lists 490,000 or so distinct CDR3 sequences, roughly 15% of them singletons. Sequencing was performed on blood. These receptors were obtained from a woman aged 25 to 45 with Graves' ophthalmopathy. Both conserved end residues are part of each CDR3. D genes are given only for firm matches. A row's size may be missing; if present it is once, few, many or a size class.

J	D	size	V	CDR3	DNA
TRBJ1-3	TRBD1	few	TRBV28	CVSSHVNRGPGNTIYF	TGTGTCAGCAGTCACGTAAACAGGGGGCCTGGAAACACCATATATTTT
TRBJ1-2	-	-	TRBV12-3/TRBV12-4	CASSWGLGNYGYTF	TGTGCCAGCAGTTGGGGACTAGGGAACTATGGCTACACCTTC
TRBJ1-6	-	few	TRBV28	CASSLSVANRPLHF	TGTGCCAGCAGTTTGTCCGTCGCCAATAGACCCCTCCACTTT
TRBJ2-1	-	few	TRBV20-1	CSASGESAEQFF	TGCAGTGCTAGCGGGGAGTCGGCTGAGCAGTTCTTC
TRBJ2-4	-	few	TRBV4-1	CASSQEEQGFHIQYF	TGCGCCAGCAGCCAAGAAGAGCAGGGATTTCACATTCAGTACTTC
TRBJ2-2	TRBD1	few	TRBV10-3	CAISEHRTGAANTGELFF	TGTGCCATCAGTGAGCACCGGACAGGGGCAGCGAACACCGGGGAGCTGTTTTTT
TRBJ2-2	-	many	TRBV5-1	CASSLEVPWGGELFF	TGCGCCAGCAGCTTGGAGGTTCCCTGGGGCGGGGAGCTGTTTTTT
TRBJ2-7	-	many	TRBV7-3	CASSPRAQGYEQYF	TGTGCCAGCAGCCCCAGAGCTCAGGGATACGAGCAGTACTTC
TRBJ2-7	TRBD2	-	TRBV20-1	CSAREQGTSGSYEQYF	TGCAGTGCTAGAGAACAGGGGACTAGCGGATCCTACGAGCAGTACTTC
TRBJ1-2	TRBD1	many	TRBV7-3	CASSNGQGAFGYTF	TGTGCCAGCAGCAATGGACAGGGGGCCTTTGGCTACACCTTC
TRBJ2-1	TRBD2	many	TRBV3-1	CASSPLAGGHNEQFF	TGTGCCAGCAGCCCCTTAGCGGGAGGACACAATGAGCAGTTCTTC
TRBJ2-2	TRBD2	few	TRBV7-2	CASSLRREGTGELFF	TGTGCCAGCAGCTTACGGCGGGAGGGCACCGGGGAGCTGTTTTTT
TRBJ2-1	-	-	TRBV20-1	CNPLAPGEQNEQFF	TGCAACCCTCTAGCACCAGGGGAGCAGAATGAGCAGTTCTTC
TRBJ1-1	-	many	TRBV28	CASSLGWDGNTEAFF	TGTGCCAGCAGTTTAGGATGGGACGGGAACACTGAAGCTTTCTTT
TRBJ1-2	-	-	TRBV7-8	CASSLRVQNYGYTF	TGTGCCAGCAGCTTAAGGGTTCAAAACTATGGCTACACCTTC
TRBJ2-5	-	many	TRBV29-1	CSVEDGRDEYF	TGCAGCGTTGAAGATGGGCGGGACGAGTACTTC
TRBJ2-1	TRBD2	many	TRBV28	CAILGLARNEQFF	TGTGCCATCCTGGGACTAGCTCGCAATGAGCAGTTCTTC
TRBJ1-5	-	many	TRBV2	CASSQDSFNQPQHF	TGTGCCAGCAGTCAAGACAGCTTCAATCAGCCCCAGCATTTT
TRBJ2-6	-	-	TRBV5-6	CASSLQGWGSGANVLTF	TGTGCCAGCAGCTTACAAGGGTGGGGGTCTGGGGCCAACGTCCTGACTTTC
TRBJ2-7	TRBD1	few	TRBV7-2	CASSSSAGGDEQYF	TGTGCCAGCAGCTCCTCCGCAGGGGGCGACGAGCAGTACTTC